This entry describes one T cell receptor (beta chain). Only in-frame clones appear in the TCRdb table, and some are missing; sequencing was by immunoSEQ multiplex PCR. The repertoire holds about 18,000 clones, with about 92% as singletons. The data stem from a study of B cell selection in AIRE deficiency. The regulatory T cell sort gate was CD4+CD25hiCD127low/negative. The germline CDR1 and CDR2 sequences are SGHRS and YFSETQ. The CDR3 has 16 amino acids. With 1 base clipped from V and 2 bases from J, the junction kept 6 bases outside the gene matches. The J gene is TRBJ2-7, the V gene TRBV5-1, with 10 bases aligning to TRBD2. This clonotype was sampled from a human donor in good health. Material for sequencing was CD4+CD25+ Tregs sorted from PBMCs. CDR3 in amino acids: CASSLRSGRGAYEQYF. CDR3 sequence (DNA): TGCGCCAGCAGCTTGCGGAGCGGGAGGGGGGCCTACGAGCAGTACTTC.